This TCR beta chain was identified during a study of T cell responses to AZD1222 COVID-19 vaccine. Overall study findings and caveats: Donors were chiefly white British, with a greater number of females, and clonal diversity was perhaps underestimated.

The CDR3 has 14 amino acids. CDR1 is MNHNS and CDR2 is SASEGT in the germline V gene. V was shortened by 2 bases and J by 10 bases, with 14 bases between the two germline ends. Sequencing used immunoSEQ multiplex PCR; TCRdb keeps in-frame clones, though not all of them. The table has under 150,000 clones, around four fifths seen once. In this sample, this clone turned up once. Its matching antigen is unknown. The clonotype was recovered from an adult in good health. This sample comprised peripheral blood, obtained on day 0 of MenACWY control vaccination. The V gene is TRBV6-1, the J gene TRBJ1-4; D is unresolved. Here the CDR3 DNA reads TGTGCCAGCAGTGAAACGAGGAACGGCGGAAAACTGTTTTTT. This codes for CASSETRNGGKLFF.